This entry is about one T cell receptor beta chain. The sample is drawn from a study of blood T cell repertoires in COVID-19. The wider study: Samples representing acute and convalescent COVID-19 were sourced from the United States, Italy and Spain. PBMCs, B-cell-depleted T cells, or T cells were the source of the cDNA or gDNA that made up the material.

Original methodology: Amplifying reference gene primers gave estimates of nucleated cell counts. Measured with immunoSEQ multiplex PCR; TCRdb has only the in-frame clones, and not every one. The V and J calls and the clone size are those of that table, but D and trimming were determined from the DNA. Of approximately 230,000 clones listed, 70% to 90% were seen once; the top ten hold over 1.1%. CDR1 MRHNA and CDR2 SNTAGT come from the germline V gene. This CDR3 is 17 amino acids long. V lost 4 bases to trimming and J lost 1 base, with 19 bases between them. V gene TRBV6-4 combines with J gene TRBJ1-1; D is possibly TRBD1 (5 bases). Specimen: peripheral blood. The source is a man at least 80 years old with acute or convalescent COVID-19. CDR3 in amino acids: CASSANLRQGENTEAFF. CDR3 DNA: TGTGCCAGCAGTGCCAACTTAAGGCAGGGCGAGAACACTGAAGCTTTCTTT.